Listed here are 8 T cell receptor beta chains from one sample, sequenced in a study of vaccination and CD4 T cells after COVID-19. An Oncomine TCR Beta short-read assay was used to sequence the DNA from cultured CD4+ T cells. TCRdb itself ran the PCR reads through MiXCR, one entry per CDR3 protein. The sample has thousands of distinct CDR3 sequences, approximately 32% seen once; the top ten hold over 25%. Antigens of these TCRs are unknown. Treatment here: approximately nine-day PBMC culture with coronavirus spike peptide pools or control peptides (ViraFEST assay). These CD4+ T cells came from an unexposed donor, sampled before the COVID-19 pandemic (2011-2018). The sequencing sample was made of CD4+ T cells from blood, cultured in vitro. Source of these receptors: a human donor in good health.

This clonotype was seen more than once but under ten times. The chain links TRBV27 to TRBJ2-7; 9 bases match TRBD1. Germline CDR1 is MNHEY and CDR2 is SMNVEV (reference sequence). The CDR3 is 16 amino acids. V lost 4 bases, J lost 2 bases, and 9 bases stayed unmatched. The CDR3 DNA is TGTGCCAGCAGTTCCATCATCCGGGACAGGGCCTACGAGCAGTACTTC. Protein product: CASSSIIRDRAYEQYF.

The gene calls are TRBV7-9 and TRBJ1-2, with TRBD1 as a possible D gene (5 bases). Trimming took 5 bases from V and 8 from J, leaving 18 bases between them. The CDR3 is 14 residues long. Germline loops: CDR1 SEHNR, CDR2 FQNEAQ (reference sequence). CDR3 residues: CASSAMGGTRGYTF. In nucleotides, the CDR3 is TGTGCCAGCAGCGCAATGGGGGGGACGAGGGGCTACACCTTC. Looking up the rest from reference TRBV7-9 and TRBJ1-2 gives the full variable domain: DTGVSQNPRHKITKRGQNVTFRCDPISEHNRLYWYRQTLGQGPEFLTYFQNEAQLEKSRLLSDRFSAERPKGSFSTLEIQRTEQGDSAMYLCASSAMGGTRGYTFGSGTRLTVV.

This clonotype came up a few times. The rearrangement uses TRBV15 and TRBJ2-5; D is ambiguous. The germline V gene has CDR1 LNHNV and CDR2 YYDKDF (reference sequence). Deletions cut 0 bases from V and 7 bases from J, with 6 bases between. The CDR3 contains 12 residues. Written as DNA, the CDR3 is TGTGCCACCAGCAGAGATGTGGGGACCCAGTACTTC. Its protein product is CATSRDVGTQYF.

In its sample, this clonotype is medium-sized. The chain employs TRBV7-8 and TRBJ1-6, with unresolved D. The CDR3 runs to 14 residues. Trimming shortened V by 0 bases and J by 10 bases, and 10 bases separated the two germline ends. CDR1 and CDR2 from the germline V gene are SGHVS and FQNEAQ. CDR3 loop: CASSLANVLSPLHF. In nucleotides, the CDR3 is TGTGCCAGCAGCTTAGCGAACGTATTGTCACCCCTCCACTTT. Combining the CDR3 with reference TRBV7-8 and TRBJ1-6 gives the whole variable domain GAGVSQSPRYKVAKRGQDVALRCDPISGHVSLFWYQQALGQGPEFLTYFQNEAQLDKSGLPSDRFFAERPEGSVSTLKIQRTQQEDSAVYLCASSLANVLSPLHFGNGTRLTVT.

CDR3 amino acids: CASSQEWNSNQPQHF. The CDR3 bases are TGCGCCAGCAGCCAAGAATGGAACAGCAATCAGCCCCAGCATTTT. The chain is built from TRBV4-1 and TRBJ1-5; no firm D call. CDR1 is MGHRA, CDR2 YSYEKL, per germline. This CDR3 is 15 amino acids long. V shed 0 bases and J shed 1 base, with 7 bases lying between them.

The chain is built from TRBV7-8 and TRBJ1-3; tentatively, D is TRBD1 (5 bases). This CDR3 is 16 amino acids long. The V end was cut by 0 bases, the J end by 3 bases, with 12 bases between. Germline CDR1 SGHVS, CDR2 FQNEAQ. The CDR3 DNA reads TGTGCCAGCAGCTTAGCGGGGCCGGAGTTTGGAAACACCATATATTTT. It codes for CASSLAGPEFGNTIYF.

In its sample, this clonotype was seen a few times. This sequence joins TRBV24-1 and TRBJ2-7, with D possibly TRBD2 on 5 matching bases. V lost 12 bases, J lost 1 base, and 12 bases lay in between. CDR3 length: 12 amino acids. Per the germline V gene, CDR1 is KGHDR and CDR2 is SFDVKD. The CDR3 reads CAPDLESYEQYF. The CDR3, as DNA: TGTGCCCCGGACTTGGAATCCTACGAGCAGTACTTC.

V is TRBV30 and J is TRBJ1-1; possibly TRBD1 for D (5 bases). This CDR3 is 14 amino acids long. Germline V gene lookup returns CDR1 GTSNPN and CDR2 SVGIG (reference sequence). The V gene lost 0 bases and the J gene lost 4 bases, with 12 bases spanning the gap. As DNA, the CDR3 is TGTGCCTGGAGTGTACGGTGGGACCCCACTGAAGCTTTCTTT. This translates into CAWSVRWDPTEAFF. The variable domain in full, completed from reference TRBV30 and TRBJ1-1, reads SQTIHQWPATLVQPVGSPLSLECTVEGTSNPNLYWYRQAAGRGLQLLFYSVGIGQISSEVPQNLSASRPQDRQFILSSKKLLLSDSGFYLCAWSVRWDPTEAFFGQGTRLTVV.